These 30 T cell receptor beta chains were all obtained from the same sample, sequenced in a study of blood T cell repertoires in COVID-19. The method was immunoSEQ multiplex PCR; TCRdb's version includes in-frame clones alone and lacks a portion of them. The sample yields more than 250,000 clones, roughly 87% seen once. The sample comprised PBMCs or T cells enriched from blood (not recorded which). The source of these receptors is a woman in her thirties or forties who had recovered from COVID-19.

The chain employs TRBV28 and TRBJ2-7, with 8 bases matching TRBD2. Germline CDR1 MDHEN, CDR2 SYDVKM. This CDR3 has 14 residues. V lost 2 bases, J lost 4 bases, and 4 bases stayed unmatched. CDR3 loop: CASSLGGRTYEQYF. The CDR3 bases are TGTGCCAGCAGTTTAGGCGGGAGGACTTACGAGCAGTACTTC.

The V and J genes are TRBV2 and TRBJ1-6; tentatively, D is TRBD1 (5 bases). Germline CDR1 SNHLY, CDR2 FYNNEI. The CDR3 is 12 amino acids. Trimming pared 7 bases from V and 7 bases from J, leaving 8 bases between. The CDR3 coding sequence is TGTGCCAGCAACCCAGGGAATTCACCCCTCCACTTT. Protein sequence: CASNPGNSPLHF.

J is TRBJ1-2 and V is TRBV5-5; 8 bases are shared with TRBD1. The CDR3 totals 15 residues. V lost 1 base, J lost 4 bases, and 6 bases stayed unmatched. Germline V gene sequence: CDR1 SGHKS, CDR2 YYEKEE (reference sequence). CDR3 in amino acids: CASSLSSGQAYGYTF. Here the CDR3 DNA reads TGTGCCAGCAGCTTGTCTTCGGGACAGGCCTATGGCTACACCTTC.

V gene TRBV19 combines with J gene TRBJ1-6; tentative D call: TRBD1 (5 bases). Trimming cost V 6 bases and J 9 bases, with 18 bases left between them. The CDR3 is made up of 15 amino acids. CDR1 and CDR2 from the germline V gene are LNHDA and SQIVND (reference sequence). CDR3 sequence (DNA): TGTGCCAGTAGGCCTCGACAGACTTCACTTTCACCCCTCCACTTT. Protein sequence: CASRPRQTSLSPLHF.

The chain links TRBV5-8 to TRBJ2-7; TRBD2 matches at 9 bases. The V gene's germline CDR1 is SGHTS and CDR2 YDEGEE. CDR3 length: 15 residues. J was trimmed by 1 base and V by 0 bases; bases with no gene match: 2. The CDR3 reads CASSLGLADSYEQYF. DNA for the CDR3: TGTGCCAGCAGCTTGGGACTAGCGGATTCCTACGAGCAGTACTTC.

In its sample, this clone was seen once. V and J are TRBV3-1 (or the pseudogene TRBV3-2) and TRBJ1-6; D unclear. The V end was cut by 4 bases, the J end by 0 bases, with 16 bases between. This CDR3 contains 18 residues. Germline V gives CDR1 LGHDT, CDR2 YNNKEL (reference sequence). This CDR3 reads CASSLSGTASSYNSPLHF. CDR3 DNA sequence: TGTGCCAGCAGCCTCTCAGGAACGGCGAGCTCCTATAATTCACCCCTCCACTTT.

V usage is TRBV28 and J usage is TRBJ2-7; the D is unclear. Germline-derived CDR1 and CDR2 are MDHEN and SYDVKM. CDR3 length: 11 amino acids. V was trimmed by 3 bases and J by 6 bases, leaving 6 bases between them. CDR3: CASSFSTEQYF. The CDR3, as DNA: TGTGCCAGCAGTTTCTCTACCGAGCAGTACTTC.

This chain uses TRBV5-8 with TRBJ2-1; 7 bases line up with TRBD1. CDR1 and CDR2 from the germline V gene are SGHTS and YDEGEE. This CDR3 is 15 amino acids long. The V gene end was trimmed by 4 bases and the J gene end by 7 bases; junction bases not matched to a gene: 11. CDR3 residues: CASSRQGPPSNEQFF. DNA of the CDR3: TGTGCCAGCAGCAGACAGGGTCCTCCTAGTAATGAGCAGTTCTTC.

V usage is TRBV2 and J usage is TRBJ1-2; no clear D gene. Trimming stripped 3 bases from V and 3 bases from J, with 8 bases between. There are 13 residues in the CDR3. Germline V gives CDR1 SNHLY, CDR2 FYNNEI. This chain's CDR3 is CASSDPGDYGYTF. For the CDR3, the DNA is TGTGCCAGCAGTGACCCAGGTGACTATGGCTACACCTTC.

The V gene is TRBV5-4, the J gene TRBJ2-5; 7 bases align to TRBD2. CDR3 length: 14 residues. Germline CDR1 reads SGHNT; CDR2 reads YYREEE (reference sequence). The J segment lost 4 bases and the V segment lost 5 bases, leaving 8 bases of the junction unmatched. CDR3 coding DNA: TGTGCCAGCAGTCTAGCGGAACTGGGAGAGACCCAGTACTTC. It codes for CASSLAELGETQYF.

J is TRBJ1-1 and V is TRBV28, with 8 bases identical to TRBD1. From germline, CDR1 is MDHEN and CDR2 SYDVKM. CDR3 size: 14 residues. V lost 2 bases and J lost 3; bases outside the gene matches: 2. Here the CDR3 DNA reads TGTGCCAGCAGTTTAGCAGGGGGCTACACTGAAGCTTTCTTT. Protein sequence: CASSLAGGYTEAFF.

The V gene is TRBV2, the J gene TRBJ1-2; no firm D call. This CDR3 contains 11 residues. The germline V gene encodes CDR1 SNHLY and CDR2 FYNNEI. The V gene lost 6 bases and the J gene lost 5 bases, with 7 bases spanning the gap. CDR3 nucleotides: TGTGCCAGCAGGAGCGGGTATGGCTACACCTTC. Translation: CASRSGYGYTF.

The chain uses TRBV7-2 and TRBJ2-3, with TRBD2 as a possible D gene (5 bases). CDR1 SGHTA and CDR2 FQGNSA come from the germline V gene. The CDR3 length is 13 residues. V lost 0 bases and J 8 bases, leaving 9 bases between the germline ends. The CDR3 DNA reads as TGTGCCAGCAGCTTAGCGGGAGTAGGTACGCAGTATTTT. It encodes CASSLAGVGTQYF.

The gene calls are TRBV5-1 and TRBJ2-3; D gene ambiguous. Deletions cut 3 bases from V and 3 bases from J, with 8 bases between. Germline CDR1 SGHRS, CDR2 YFSETQ. This CDR3 is 13 amino acids long. The chain's CDR3 is CASSSPRTDTQYF. The CDR3 nucleotides read TGCGCCAGCAGCTCCCCCAGGACAGATACGCAGTATTTT.

The chain recombines TRBV19 with TRBJ1-5; tentatively, D is TRBD1 (6 bases). CDR1 LNHDA and CDR2 SQIVND come from the germline V gene (reference sequence). CDR3 length equals 13 residues. V was clipped by 5 bases and J by 6 bases, with 11 bases between them. CDR3 sequence reads: CASSLRTAQPQHF. The CDR3 DNA sequence: TGTGCCAGTAGTCTCCGGACAGCTCAGCCCCAGCATTTT.

This rearrangement joins TRBV2 to TRBJ1-2, with 8 nucleotides matching TRBD1. Germline V gene sequence: CDR1 SNHLY, CDR2 FYNNEI. CDR3 length: 15 residues. V lost 10 bases and J lost 0; bases outside the gene matches: 10. CDR3 sequence reads: CATHPRTGTNYGYTF. The CDR3 DNA reads as TGTGCCACCCACCCGAGGACAGGGACTAACTATGGCTACACCTTC.

This chain uses TRBV6-5 with TRBJ2-2, with D possibly TRBD2 on 5 matching bases. The ends were cut back, 7 bases at V and 3 bases at J, with 12 bases in the middle. Germline CDR1 and CDR2: MNHEY and SVGAGI. The CDR3 contains 14 residues. The CDR3 DNA reads TGTGCCAGCACCACAAGGACTGACACCGGGGAGCTGTTTTTT. Encoded protein: CASTTRTDTGELFF.

This clone was detected once. The J gene is TRBJ2-5, the V gene TRBV6-5, with 8 bases fitting TRBD2. The CDR3 extends over 15 amino acids. Looked up from germline, CDR1 is MNHEY and CDR2 is SVGAGI. V gave up 3 bases and J gave up 5 bases; unmatched junction bases: 8. The DNA of the CDR3 is TGTGCCAGCAGTTATTCTAGCGGGTTATCTGAGACCCAGTACTTC. This translates into CASSYSSGLSETQYF.

The rearrangement uses TRBV6-6 and TRBJ1-2; 9 nucleotides line up with TRBD1. V lost 0 bases, J lost 8 bases, and 4 bases stayed unmatched. There are 14 residues in the CDR3. In germline, CDR1 is MNHNY, CDR2 SVGAGI (reference sequence). CDR3 amino acids: CASSYSGQGYGYTF. CDR3 DNA sequence: TGTGCCAGCAGTTACTCTGGACAGGGGTACGGCTACACCTTC.

This chain links TRBV4-3 with TRBJ2-1; weak D call: TRBD1 (7 bases). Germline lookup yields CDR1 LGHNA and CDR2 YSLEER. V was shortened by 3 bases and J by 1 base, with 25 bases between the two germline ends. There are 20 residues in the CDR3. CDR3 nucleotides: TGCGCCAGCAGCCAGGCCCCTCAGGGGGTCGGCGGGACGTCCTACAATGAGCAGTTCTTC. Translating gives CASSQAPQGVGGTSYNEQFF.

This clone was observed a handful of times. Other DNA sequences from this sample encode an identical CDR3 as well. The chain joins TRBV2 to TRBJ1-1; the match to TRBD1 covers 7 bases. Trimming cost V 6 bases and J 1 base; bases outside gene matches: 8. Germline loops: CDR1 SNHLY, CDR2 FYNNEI. This CDR3 comprises 15 residues. CDR3 nucleotides: TGTGCCAGCAGGGCAAGCAGGGGGGCGAACACTGAAGCTTTCTTT. It is translated as CASRASRGANTEAFF.

The rearrangement joins TRBV9 to TRBJ1-3, with TRBD1 matching over 10 bases. The germline V gene has CDR1 SGDLS and CDR2 YYNGEE. With 8 bases clipped from V and 3 bases from J, the junction kept 8 bases outside the gene matches. The CDR3 runs to 15 residues. The CDR3 nucleotides read TGTGCCAGAGGTGGACAGGGGGTAGTTGGAAACACCATATATTTT. Amino acid sequence: CARGGQGVVGNTIYF.

This clone has a handful of counts. The chain recombines TRBV12-3 or TRBV12-4 with TRBJ2-7; D is uncertain. V was cut by 4 bases and J by 6 bases, with 13 bases left in between. This CDR3 spans 13 amino acids. The CDR3 reads CASSWATLGEQYF. The CDR3 DNA is TGTGCCAGCAGTTGGGCTACCCTGGGCGAGCAGTACTTC.

As for this clone: The same CDR3 is also encoded by other DNA sequences in this sample. This chain links TRBV19 with TRBJ2-1; D is possibly TRBD2 (5 bases). In germline, CDR1 is LNHDA, CDR2 SQIVND (reference sequence). Trimming took 4 bases from V and 6 from J, leaving 10 bases between them. The CDR3 has 13 amino acids. CDR3 amino acids: CASSRTRGNEQFF. CDR3 nucleotide sequence: TGTGCCAGTAGTAGGACCCGGGGCAATGAGCAGTTCTTC.

The chain combines TRBV28 with TRBJ1-2; no definite D call. V shed 2 bases and J shed 7 bases, with 23 bases lying between them. Germline CDR1 MDHEN, CDR2 SYDVKM. There are 17 residues in the CDR3. The CDR3 region is CASSLMSSAASWSGYTF. The CDR3 region has the DNA TGTGCCAGCAGTTTAATGAGTTCTGCCGCGAGCTGGAGTGGCTACACCTTC.

Details on this clone: One end of the junction is discordant with germline, which a read error may explain. The rearrangement uses TRBV7-7 and TRBJ2-3; the D gene is possibly TRBD2 (6 bases). The CDR3 totals 15 residues. Looked up from germline, CDR1 is SSHAT and CDR2 is FNYEAQ (reference sequence). This CDR3 reads CASSLGGLPTDTQYF. CDR3 DNA sequence: TGTGCTAGCAGCTTGGGGGGACTCCCGACAGATACGCAGTATTTT.

V is TRBV7-9 and J is TRBJ1-6, with D unresolved. The germline gives CDR1 SEHNR, CDR2 FQNEAQ (reference sequence). This CDR3 spans 17 amino acids. Trimming took off 1 base at V and 4 bases at J, with 14 bases between the two ends. The CDR3 sequence: CASSLGNRGLYNSPLHF. The CDR3 DNA reads TGTGCCAGCAGCTTAGGAAACCGGGGATTATATAATTCACCCCTCCACTTT.

The V and J genes are TRBV6-2 or TRBV6-3 and TRBJ2-1; 12 bases map to TRBD2. This CDR3 is built from 15 residues. From germline, CDR1 is MNHEY and CDR2 SVGEGT. Trimming took 6 bases from V and 12 from J; bases not matched to a gene: 12. CDR3 nucleotide sequence: TGTGCCAGCAGCCAGGCGGGACTAGCGGGTATCGCGCAGTTCTTC. It codes for CASSQAGLAGIAQFF.

This chain connects TRBV11-2 to TRBJ2-7; D perhaps matches TRBD1 (6 bases). This CDR3 spans 13 amino acids. Germline values: CDR1 SGHAT, CDR2 FQNNGV. The V end was cut by 1 base, the J end by 8 bases, with 12 bases between. Written as DNA, the CDR3 is TGTGCCAGCAGCTTAGGGGACACTCCGAAGCAGTACTTC. It encodes CASSLGDTPKQYF.

The V call is TRBV2, the J call TRBJ1-1, with TRBD1 matching over 9 bases. Trimming cost V 3 bases and J 5 bases; bases outside gene matches: 1. The germline gives CDR1 SNHLY, CDR2 FYNNEI. The CDR3 has 13 amino acids. CDR3 bases: TGTGCCAGCAGTGATGACAGGGGGACTGAAGCTTTCTTT. Residues: CASSDDRGTEAFF.